One and the same sample provided the 9 T cell receptor beta chains below, sequenced in a study of T cell repertoires in cytomegalovirus infection. TCRdb redid the calling of the reads with MiXCR, one entry per CDR3 protein. Here the sample spans approximately 100,000 distinct CDR3 sequences, about 25% being singletons. The specimen sequenced was CD8+ T cells from PBMCs. The receptors originated from a human donor in good health (CMV status not recorded). Some clones in this sample may be carry-over from other donors' samples.

This clonotype was observed a few times. This rearrangement joins TRBV6-6 to TRBJ1-1; 12 bases agree with TRBD1. CDR3 length equals 16 residues. Germline lookup yields CDR1 MNHNY and CDR2 SVGAGI (reference sequence). Trimming cost V 2 bases and J 0 bases; bases outside gene matches: 1. CDR3 in DNA: TGTGCCAGCAGTTACGGGACAGGGGGCATGAACACTGAAGCTTTCTTT. Protein sequence: CASSYGTGGMNTEAFF.

At least ten counts were recorded for this clonotype. In DNA, the CDR3 is TGTGCCAGCAGTGGATGGGGGGATCAGCCCCAGCATTTT. Amino acid sequence: CASSGWGDQPQHF. The V gene is TRBV2, the J gene TRBJ1-5; D perhaps matches TRBD1 (5 bases). Germline CDR1 SNHLY, CDR2 FYNNEI. CDR3 size: 13 residues. V lost 4 bases, J lost 5 bases, and 9 bases lay in between.

This clonotype was recorded a few times. The chain employs TRBV7-6 and TRBJ2-2; D is perhaps TRBD2 (6 bases). Germline V gene sequence: CDR1 SGHVS, CDR2 FNYEAQ. CDR3 length: 16 residues. The ends were cut back, 5 bases at V and 0 bases at J, with 13 bases in the middle. The CDR3 nucleotides read TGTGCCAGCAGCCCGACCGGGACTCCGAACACCGGGGAGCTGTTTTTT. It translates to CASSPTGTPNTGELFF.

This clonotype has just a few counts. V is TRBV20-1 and J is TRBJ2-7; 12 bases agree with TRBD1. V lost 2 bases to trimming and J lost 3 bases; unmatched junction nucleotides: 17. The germline gives CDR1 DFQATT, CDR2 SNEGSKA (reference sequence). The CDR3 sequence is 19 residues long. The CDR3 here is CSARPGTGGNINGYYEQYF. In nucleotides, the CDR3 is TGCAGTGCTAGACCTGGGACAGGGGGCAATATTAATGGCTACTACGAGCAGTACTTC.

This clonotype was recorded a few times. The chain has TRBV7-9 and TRBJ1-1; the D gene is possibly TRBD1 (5 bases). Germline lookup yields CDR1 SEHNR and CDR2 FQNEAQ (reference sequence). V shed 5 bases and J shed 1 base, with 14 bases lying between them. The CDR3 consists of 15 residues. The CDR3 DNA reads as TGTGCCAGCAGCCAACTCCTTGGGGGGAACACTGAAGCTTTCTTT. Protein sequence: CASSQLLGGNTEAFF.

V and J are TRBV28 and TRBJ2-7; tentatively, D is TRBD2 (7 bases). CDR3 length: 14 amino acids. The V gene lost 5 bases and the J gene lost 6 bases, with 17 bases spanning the gap. In germline, CDR1 is MDHEN, CDR2 SYDVKM. The CDR3 sequence is CASSQGGGTGEQYF. Here the CDR3 DNA reads TGTGCCAGCAGTCAAGGGGGAGGGACGGGCGAGCAGTACTTC.

CDR3 coding DNA: TGTGCCATCAGTGAGTCGGGAACTAGCGGAGGTGAGGCAGATACGCAGTATTTT. It yields the protein CAISESGTSGGEADTQYF. The chain combines TRBV10-3 with TRBJ2-3; 8 nucleotides align to TRBD2. Germline values: CDR1 ENHRY, CDR2 SYGVKD. CDR3 length: 18 residues. Unmatched junction bases numbered 12, after V lost 0 bases and J lost 4 bases.

The chain employs TRBV7-9 and TRBJ1-1; the D gene is possibly TRBD1 (5 bases). The CDR3 sequence is 13 residues long. Trimming removed 6 bases from V and 6 bases from J, with 14 bases in between. Germline assignment: CDR1 SEHNR and CDR2 FQNEAQ (reference sequence). CDR3 sequence reads: CASRSFQGPEAFF. CDR3 coding DNA: TGTGCCAGCAGGTCTTTTCAGGGACCTGAAGCTTTCTTT.

By share, this clonotype counts as medium-sized. The chain employs TRBV4-1 and TRBJ1-2; TRBD1 might be the D (5 bases). CDR1 is MGHRA and CDR2 is YSYEKL in the germline V gene. The CDR3 length is 18 residues. The germline V and J ends were trimmed by 0 bases and 1 base, with 18 bases remaining between them. The CDR3: CASSQDQGGTGYNYGYTF. The DNA of the CDR3 is TGCGCCAGCAGCCAAGACCAGGGTGGGACCGGTTATAACTATGGCTACACCTTC.